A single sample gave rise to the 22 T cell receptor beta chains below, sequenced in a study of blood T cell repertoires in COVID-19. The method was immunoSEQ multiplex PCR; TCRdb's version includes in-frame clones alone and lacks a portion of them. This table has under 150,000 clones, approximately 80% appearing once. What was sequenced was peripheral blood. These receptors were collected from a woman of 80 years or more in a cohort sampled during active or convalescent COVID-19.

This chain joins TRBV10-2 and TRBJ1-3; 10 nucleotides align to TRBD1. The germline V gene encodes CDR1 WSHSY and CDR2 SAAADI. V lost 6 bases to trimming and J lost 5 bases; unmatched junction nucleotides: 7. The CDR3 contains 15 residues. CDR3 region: CASSSGTGARNTIYF. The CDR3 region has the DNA TGCGCCAGCAGCTCCGGGACAGGGGCGAGAAACACCATATATTTT.

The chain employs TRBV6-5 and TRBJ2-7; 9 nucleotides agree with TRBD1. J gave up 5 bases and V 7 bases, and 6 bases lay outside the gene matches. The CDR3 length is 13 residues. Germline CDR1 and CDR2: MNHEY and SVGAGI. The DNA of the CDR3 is TGTGCCAGCATGAGCACAGGGGGCGACGAGCAGTACTTC. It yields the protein CASMSTGGDEQYF.

The CDR3 nucleotides are TGTGCCAGCAGCGGGGGACTGAACACTGAAGCTTTCTTT. This translates into CASSGGLNTEAFF. This sequence joins TRBV28 and TRBJ1-1; tentative D call: TRBD1 (5 bases). The CDR3 consists of 13 residues. V dropped 6 bases and J dropped 0 bases, with 8 bases sitting between them. CDR1 and CDR2 (germline): MDHEN, SYDVKM.

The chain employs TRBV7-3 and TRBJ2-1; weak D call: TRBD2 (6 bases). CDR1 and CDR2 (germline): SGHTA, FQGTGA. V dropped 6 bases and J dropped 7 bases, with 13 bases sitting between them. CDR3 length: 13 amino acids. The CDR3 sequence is CASSSLAGNEQFF. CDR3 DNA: TGTGCCAGCAGTTCCCTCGCGGGGAATGAGCAGTTCTTC.

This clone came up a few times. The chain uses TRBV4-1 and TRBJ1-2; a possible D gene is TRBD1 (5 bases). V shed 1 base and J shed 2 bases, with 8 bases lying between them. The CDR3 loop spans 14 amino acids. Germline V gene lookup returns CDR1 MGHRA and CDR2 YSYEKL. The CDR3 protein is CASSQGQMNYGYTF. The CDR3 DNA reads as TGCGCCAGCAGCCAAGGACAGATGAACTATGGCTACACCTTC.

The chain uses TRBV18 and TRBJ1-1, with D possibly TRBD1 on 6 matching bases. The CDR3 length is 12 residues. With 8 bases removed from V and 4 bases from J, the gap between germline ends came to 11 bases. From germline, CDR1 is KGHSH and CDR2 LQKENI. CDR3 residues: CASTGSVTEAFF. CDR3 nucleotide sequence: TGTGCCAGCACAGGGTCCGTCACTGAAGCTTTCTTT.

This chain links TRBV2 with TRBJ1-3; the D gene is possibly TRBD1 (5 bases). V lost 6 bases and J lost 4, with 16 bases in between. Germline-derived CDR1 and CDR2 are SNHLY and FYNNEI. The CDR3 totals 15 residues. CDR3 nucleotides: TGTGCCAGCAGATCAAAAACAGGAGACGGAAACACCATATATTTT. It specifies CASRSKTGDGNTIYF.

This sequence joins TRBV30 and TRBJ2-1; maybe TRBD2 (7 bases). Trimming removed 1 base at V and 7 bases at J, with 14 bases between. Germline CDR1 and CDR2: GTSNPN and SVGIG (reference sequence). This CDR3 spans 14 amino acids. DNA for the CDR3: TGTGCCTGGAGTGGAGGGGGGGCTCAGAATGAGCAGTTCTTC. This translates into CAWSGGGAQNEQFF.

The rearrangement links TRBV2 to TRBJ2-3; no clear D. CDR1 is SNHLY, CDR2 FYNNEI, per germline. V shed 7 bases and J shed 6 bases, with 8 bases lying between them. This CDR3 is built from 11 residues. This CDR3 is CASTEVDTQYF. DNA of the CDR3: TGTGCCAGCACCGAGGTCGATACGCAGTATTTT.

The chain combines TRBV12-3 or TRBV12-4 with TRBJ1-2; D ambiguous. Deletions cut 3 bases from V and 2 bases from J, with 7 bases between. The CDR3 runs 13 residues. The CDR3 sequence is CASSFEGNYGYTF. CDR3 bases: TGTGCCAGCAGTTTTGAGGGAAACTATGGCTACACCTTC.

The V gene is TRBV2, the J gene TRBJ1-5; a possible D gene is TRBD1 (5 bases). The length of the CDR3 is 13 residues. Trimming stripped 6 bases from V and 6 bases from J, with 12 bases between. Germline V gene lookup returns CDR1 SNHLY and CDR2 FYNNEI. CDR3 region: CASSTGGGQPQHF. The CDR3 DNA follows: TGTGCCAGCAGCACCGGGGGGGGTCAGCCCCAGCATTTT.

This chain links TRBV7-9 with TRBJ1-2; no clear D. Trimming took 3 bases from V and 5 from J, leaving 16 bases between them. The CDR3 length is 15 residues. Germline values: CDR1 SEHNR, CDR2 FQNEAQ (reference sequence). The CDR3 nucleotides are TGTGCCAGCAGCTTCCCGCAGGAGGTTAGATATGGCTACACCTTC. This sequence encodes CASSFPQEVRYGYTF. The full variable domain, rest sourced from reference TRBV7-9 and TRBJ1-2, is DTGVSQNPRHKITKRGQNVTFRCDPISEHNRLYWYRQTLGQGPEFLTYFQNEAQLEKSRLLSDRFSAERPKGSFSTLEIQRTEQGDSAMYLCASSFPQEVRYGYTFGSGTRLTVV.

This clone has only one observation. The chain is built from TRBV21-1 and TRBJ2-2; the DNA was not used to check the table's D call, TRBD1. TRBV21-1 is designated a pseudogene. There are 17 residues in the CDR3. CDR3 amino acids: CASSMRRGQPDTGELFF. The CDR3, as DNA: TGTGCCAGCAGCATGCGAAGAGGACAGCCGGACACCGGGGAGCTGTTTTTT.

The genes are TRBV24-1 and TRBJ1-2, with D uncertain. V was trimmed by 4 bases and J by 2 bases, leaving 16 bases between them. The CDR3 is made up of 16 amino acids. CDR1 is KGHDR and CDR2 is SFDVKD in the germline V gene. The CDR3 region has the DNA TGTGCCACCAGTGACGCCACCGTGGAGGTCAACTATGGCTACACCTTC. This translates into CATSDATVEVNYGYTF.

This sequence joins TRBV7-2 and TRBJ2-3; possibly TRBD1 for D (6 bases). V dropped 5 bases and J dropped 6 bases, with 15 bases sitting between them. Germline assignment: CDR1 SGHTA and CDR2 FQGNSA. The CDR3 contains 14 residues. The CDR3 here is CASSPTGTFDTQYF. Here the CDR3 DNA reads TGTGCCAGCAGCCCCACCGGGACATTTGATACGCAGTATTTT.

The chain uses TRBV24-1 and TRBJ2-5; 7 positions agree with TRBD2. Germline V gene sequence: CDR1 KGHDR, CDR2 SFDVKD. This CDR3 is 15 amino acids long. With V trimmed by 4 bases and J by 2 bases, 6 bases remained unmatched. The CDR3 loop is CATSEKGAGQETQYF. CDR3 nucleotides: TGTGCCACCAGTGAAAAAGGAGCGGGACAAGAGACCCAGTACTTC.

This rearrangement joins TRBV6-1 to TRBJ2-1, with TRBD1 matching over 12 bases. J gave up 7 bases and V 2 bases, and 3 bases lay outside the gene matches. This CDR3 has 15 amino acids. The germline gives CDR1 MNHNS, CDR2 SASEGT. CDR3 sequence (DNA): TGTGCCAGCAGTGAACGGGACAGGGGGCTTAATGAGCAGTTCTTC. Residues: CASSERDRGLNEQFF.

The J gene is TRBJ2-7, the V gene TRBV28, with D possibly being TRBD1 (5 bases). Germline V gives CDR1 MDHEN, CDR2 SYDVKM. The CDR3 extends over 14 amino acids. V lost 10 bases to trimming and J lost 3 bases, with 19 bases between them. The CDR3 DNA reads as TGTGCCAACAGGAACTTTTTCCGTATCTACGAGCAGTACGTC. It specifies CANRNFFRIYEQYV.

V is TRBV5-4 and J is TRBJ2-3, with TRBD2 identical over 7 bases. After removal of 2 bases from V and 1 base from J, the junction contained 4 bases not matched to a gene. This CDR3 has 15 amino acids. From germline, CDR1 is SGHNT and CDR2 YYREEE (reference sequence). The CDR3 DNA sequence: TGTGCCAGCAGCTTAGCTGGGGGGGGCACAGATACGCAGTATTTT. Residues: CASSLAGGGTDTQYF.

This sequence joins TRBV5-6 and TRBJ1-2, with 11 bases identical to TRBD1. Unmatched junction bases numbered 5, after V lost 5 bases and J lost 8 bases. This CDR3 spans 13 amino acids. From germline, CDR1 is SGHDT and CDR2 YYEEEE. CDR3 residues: CASRRTGGKGYTF. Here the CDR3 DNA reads TGTGCCAGCAGGAGGACAGGGGGCAAGGGCTACACCTTC.

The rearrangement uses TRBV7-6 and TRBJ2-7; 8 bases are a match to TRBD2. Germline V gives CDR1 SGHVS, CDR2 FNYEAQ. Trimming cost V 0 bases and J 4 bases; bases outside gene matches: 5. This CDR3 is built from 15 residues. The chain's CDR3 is CASSLASSGFYEQYF. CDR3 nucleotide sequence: TGTGCCAGCAGCTTAGCGTCTAGCGGGTTTTACGAGCAGTACTTC.

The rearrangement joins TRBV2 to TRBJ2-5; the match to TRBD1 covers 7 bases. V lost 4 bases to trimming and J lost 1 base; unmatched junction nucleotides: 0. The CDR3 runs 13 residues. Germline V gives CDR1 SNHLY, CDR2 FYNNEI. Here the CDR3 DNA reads TGTGCCAGCAGTGGACAGGGCCAAGAGACCCAGTACTTC. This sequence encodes CASSGQGQETQYF.